The 13 T cell receptor beta chains below come from one sample, sequenced in a study of T cell responses to AZD1222 COVID-19 vaccine. Data came from immunoSEQ multiplex PCR; TCRdb stores just in-frame clones and leaves some out. The data hold approximately 80,000 clones, with about 85% observed a single time. The sample consisted of peripheral blood, taken on day 0 of AZD1222 vaccination. Receptors were obtained from an adult in good health.

The chain uses TRBV10-3 and TRBJ2-7; 7 bases are shared with TRBD2. In germline, CDR1 is ENHRY, CDR2 SYGVKD. CDR3 length equals 13 residues. Losses at the gene ends were 7 bases for V and 0 bases for J; bases not matched to a gene: 3. The CDR3 bases are TGTGCCATCAAACTAGCGTCCTCCTACGAGCAGTACTTC. Amino acids: CAIKLASSYEQYF.

This chain links TRBV7-7 with TRBJ2-1; 8 nucleotides match TRBD2. Unmatched junction bases numbered 7, after V lost 2 bases and J lost 7 bases. This CDR3 region has 15 residues. Germline CDR1 and CDR2: SSHAT and FNYEAQ (reference sequence). DNA for the CDR3: TGTGCCAGCAGCTTAAGCCCGGGAGGGCATAATGAGCAGTTCTTC. It translates to CASSLSPGGHNEQFF. Using reference TRBV7-7 and TRBJ2-1 for the parts outside the CDR3, the full variable domain is GAGVSQSPRYKVTKRGQDVTLRCDPISSHATLYWYQQALGQGPEFLTYFNYEAQPDKSGLPSDRFSAERPEGSISTLTIQRTEQRDSAMYRCASSLSPGGHNEQFFGPGTRLTVL.

This chain's CDR3 is CASSQGLHLDTEAFF. The CDR3 nucleotides read TGTGCCAGCAGCCAGGGCCTCCACCTGGACACTGAAGCTTTCTTT. The V call is TRBV6-5, the J call TRBJ1-1; D might be TRBD1 (5 bases). The V end was cut by 6 bases, the J end by 3 bases, with 17 bases between. CDR1 is MNHEY and CDR2 is SVGAGI in the germline V gene. This CDR3 has 15 amino acids.

The CDR3 spells CASSFGSLAETQYF. The CDR3 DNA sequence: TGTGCCAGCAGCTTTGGCTCGTTGGCCGAGACCCAGTACTTC. V usage is TRBV5-5 and J usage is TRBJ2-5, with D unclear. This CDR3 has 14 residues. Germline CDR1 SGHKS, CDR2 YYEKEE (reference sequence). V lost 2 bases and J 5 bases, leaving 13 bases between the germline ends.

The chain couples TRBV5-1 to TRBJ2-3, with D possibly matching TRBD1 (5 bases). V gave up 7 bases and J gave up 1 base, with 13 bases separating them. This CDR3 is built from 14 residues. Germline values: CDR1 SGHRS, CDR2 YFSETQ. In nucleotides, the CDR3 is TGCGCCAGCGGATTGGGGCCGGGCACAGATACGCAGTATTTT. This translates into CASGLGPGTDTQYF.

V is TRBV9 and J is TRBJ2-5, with D unclear. CDR3 size: 13 residues. Trimming removed 2 bases at V and 2 bases at J, with 7 bases between. The germline gives CDR1 SGDLS, CDR2 YYNGEE. The CDR3 DNA sequence: TGTGCCAGCAGCGTCTTCCCGCAAGAGACCCAGTACTTC. Protein product: CASSVFPQETQYF. The variable domain in full, completed from reference TRBV9 and TRBJ2-5, reads DSGVTQTPKHLITATGQRVTLRCSPRSGDLSVYWYQQSLDQGLQFLIQYYNGEERAKGNILERFSAQQFPDLHSELNLSSLELGDSALYFCASSVFPQETQYFGPGTRLLVL.

The chain couples TRBV5-6 to TRBJ2-1; 10 positions match TRBD2. Losses at the gene ends were 2 bases for V and 1 base for J; bases not matched to a gene: 0. The CDR3 totals 15 residues. Per the germline V gene, CDR1 is SGHDT and CDR2 is YYEEEE. The CDR3 reads CASSFSGRSYNEQFF. As DNA, the CDR3 is TGTGCCAGCAGCTTTAGCGGGAGGTCCTACAATGAGCAGTTCTTC.

The rearrangement uses TRBV5-1 and TRBJ1-3; TRBD1 is a possible D gene (5 bases). Trimming cost V 4 bases and J 1 base, with 15 bases left between them. The CDR3 contains 16 residues. Per germline, CDR1 SGHRS and CDR2 YFSETQ. CDR3 bases: TGCGCCAGCAGCAACCGAACCGGGACGTCTGGAAACACCATATATTTT. Protein sequence: CASSNRTGTSGNTIYF.

The chain is built from TRBV10-2 and TRBJ1-3; D gene uncertain. The germline CDR1 and CDR2 sequences are WSHSY and SAAADI. The CDR3 spans 17 residues. V was pared by 8 bases and J by 0 bases, with 20 bases between. CDR3 bases: TGCGCCAGCGGAGGATCTACGCTGCGCTCCTCTGGAAACACCATATATTTT. Residues: CASGGSTLRSSGNTIYF.

The V gene is TRBV11-2, the J gene TRBJ2-7; D ambiguous. Germline V gene sequence: CDR1 SGHAT, CDR2 FQNNGV. This CDR3 has 14 residues. Trimming pared 0 bases from V and 4 bases from J, leaving 10 bases between. The CDR3 sequence is CASSLDPQEYEQYF. Here the CDR3 DNA reads TGTGCCAGCAGCTTAGACCCCCAGGAGTACGAGCAGTACTTC.

CDR3 amino acids: CASSLDSSYEKLFF. As DNA, the CDR3 is TGCGCCAGCAGCTTGGACTCGTCTTATGAAAAACTGTTTTTT. V usage is TRBV5-1 and J usage is TRBJ1-4; D gene unclear. The V end lost 0 bases, the J end lost 6 bases, and 9 bases lay between the germline ends. The germline V gene has CDR1 SGHRS and CDR2 YFSETQ. CDR3 size: 14 residues.

This rearrangement joins TRBV4-1 to TRBJ2-5, with D possibly being TRBD2 (5 bases). Germline values: CDR1 MGHRA, CDR2 YSYEKL. CDR3 length: 14 amino acids. The V end lost 3 bases, the J end lost 5 bases, and 13 bases lay between the germline ends. Written as DNA, the CDR3 is TGCGCCAGCAGCCAGCAAGATCAGCGGGAGACCCAGTACTTC. Its translation is CASSQQDQRETQYF.

The rearrangement links TRBV28 to TRBJ2-2; D is possibly TRBD1 (6 bases). This CDR3 comprises 14 residues. With 5 bases removed from V and 4 bases from J, the gap between germline ends came to 11 bases. In germline, CDR1 is MDHEN, CDR2 SYDVKM. CDR3 region: CASSEQGFTGELFF. For the CDR3, the DNA is TGTGCCAGCAGTGAACAGGGTTTCACCGGGGAGCTGTTTTTT.